The clone carrying this TCR beta chain is judged medium-sized. This sample is drawn from a study of neurological immune-mediated disorders. TCRdb reprocessed the 5' RACE reads with MiXCR, giving one entry per CDR3 protein. The table has roughly 32,000 distinct CDR3 sequences, roughly 3.8% seen once. The V and J ends lost 0 bases and 2 bases respectively, with 7 bases between them. The V gene's germline CDR1 is SGHVS and CDR2 FNYEAQ. This CDR3 contains 15 residues. The clonotype comes from a man under 40 with multiple sclerosis. J is TRBJ1-4 and V is TRBV7-6; D gene ambiguous. Sequencing used PBMCs. CDR3 DNA: TGTGCCAGCAGCTTAGCCGGCAGCACTAATGAAAAACTGTTTTTT. Its protein is CASSLAGSTNEKLFF. The full variable domain, with the rest looked up from reference TRBV7-6 and TRBJ1-4, is GAGVSQSPRYKVTKRGQDVALRCDPISGHVSLYWYRQALGQGPEFLTYFNYEAQQDKSGLPNDRFSAERPEGSISTLTIQRTEQRDSAMYRCASSLAGSTNEKLFFGSGTQLSVL.